What follows is one T cell receptor (beta chain) and its context. Its antigen is unidentified. CDR3 size: 16 residues. CDR1 is ENHRY, CDR2 SYGVKD, per germline. Trimming removed 9 bases from V and 0 bases from J; junction bases left unmatched: 11. The record originates from a study of cytomegalovirus exposure and HLA in healthy donors. Study information: Tens of millions of unique TCRs from HLA-typed donors made up an early data release.

Points from the study as a whole: Per a later analysis, approximately 16,000 TCR beta sequences showed association with HLA alleles at 0.05 false discovery rate. Associated with cytomegalovirus, according to the listing, were about 160 TCR beta chains.

60 Vbeta and 13 Jbeta primers were used in PCR. Authors' data handling: Later work found around 85 million unique TCR beta chains, with some 11 million shared. Profiled with immunoSEQ multiplex PCR; TCRdb holds only in-frame clones, not every one. From that table come the V and J calls and clone size; the DNA was used to work out D and trimming. The repertoire holds 200,000 to 300,000 clones, with about 80% as singletons. Sequencing was performed on PBMCs. This chain links TRBV10-3 with TRBJ1-1; 9 nucleotides align to TRBD1. The receptor was isolated from a woman between 40 and 50 years old in good health and CMV-seropositive. The CDR3 protein is CAIGDRDRALNTEAFF. For the CDR3, the DNA is TGTGCCATAGGAGACCGGGACAGGGCCCTGAACACTGAAGCTTTCTTT.